The next 5 T cell receptor beta chains were all read from a single sample in a study of T cell responses to AZD1222 COVID-19 vaccine. Sequencing was performed with immunoSEQ multiplex PCR; in TCRdb, only in-frame clones are kept and a portion is missing. Here the sample spans around 130,000 clones, about 93% being singletons. The source was peripheral blood, collected 28 days after the second dose of the MenACWY control vaccine. Receptors originate from an adult who received the MenACWY meningococcal vaccine as a control.

This clone qualifies as large. The chain joins TRBV6-4 to TRBJ2-3; 9 bases map to TRBD1. Germline CDR1 reads MRHNA; CDR2 reads SNTAGT. The CDR3 totals 17 residues. The J segment lost 7 bases and the V segment lost 4 bases, leaving 15 bases of the junction unmatched. CDR3 nucleotides: TGTGCCAGCAGTGGGGGACAGGGAGCATCTTCCCTATATACGCAGTATTTT. This sequence encodes CASSGGQGASSLYTQYF.

This clone was recorded only once. V and J are TRBV9 and TRBJ2-1; TRBD2 matches at 14 bases. The CDR3 totals 19 residues. The V gene end was trimmed by 4 bases and the J gene end by 0 bases; junction bases not matched to a gene: 9. Germline assignment: CDR1 SGDLS and CDR2 YYNGEE. The CDR3 loop is CASSMGLAGELSSYNEQFF. CDR3 nucleotides: TGTGCCAGCAGCATGGGACTAGCGGGAGAATTGAGCTCCTACAATGAGCAGTTCTTC.

As concerns this clone: Other DNA sequences in this sample translate to the same CDR3. The chain recombines TRBV4-1 with TRBJ2-7; the D call may be TRBD1 or TRBD2 (5 bases each). The germline V and J ends were trimmed by 3 bases and 7 bases, with 13 bases remaining between them. This CDR3 has 13 residues. The germline CDR1 and CDR2 sequences are MGHRA and YSYEKL. This CDR3 is CASSHGTEGEQYF. Here the CDR3 DNA reads TGCGCCAGCAGCCACGGGACCGAGGGGGAGCAGTACTTC.

The CDR3 spells CASSPGRDRGPETQYF. For the CDR3, the DNA is TGTGCCAGCAGCCCGGGCCGGGACAGGGGGCCGGAGACCCAGTACTTC. V and J are TRBV3-1 (or the pseudogene TRBV3-2) and TRBJ2-5; 12 positions match TRBD1. CDR3 length equals 16 residues. V trimming: 4 bases; J trimming: 5 bases; junction bases outside the gene matches: 8. The germline CDR1 and CDR2 sequences are LGHDT and YNNKEL (reference sequence).

This chain connects TRBV30 to TRBJ1-1, with D uncertain. The CDR3 contains 13 residues. Germline values: CDR1 GTSNPN, CDR2 SVGIG (reference sequence). V was pared by 2 bases and J by 3 bases, with 10 bases between. CDR3 in amino acids: CAWSIGDYTEAFF. CDR3 DNA: TGTGCCTGGAGTATCGGGGATTACACTGAAGCTTTCTTT.